The rows below give T cell receptor beta chains drawn from one sample of a study of shared clonotypes between healthy human individuals. Profiled with immunoSEQ multiplex PCR; TCRdb holds only in-frame clones, not every one. The sample lists about 560,000 clones, roughly 72% occurring once. Sequencing was carried out using PBMCs. Receptors were obtained from a woman aged 40-49 years in good health. Some clones in this sample may be carry-over from other donors' samples. Both conserved end residues are part of each CDR3. A D gene is named only where the DNA matches it firmly. A row's size may be missing; if present it is once, few, many or a size class.

.	TRBV6-5	once	TRBJ2-7	CASSPGPGTYEQYF	TGTGCCAGCAGCCCGGGACCGGGAACCTACGAGCAGTACTTC
.	TRBV19	.	TRBJ1-2	CASSNQVWGYGYTF	TGTGCCAGTAGTAATCAGGTCTGGGGCTATGGCTACACCTTC
.	TRBV9	.	TRBJ1-4	CASSVEYSNEKLFF	TGTGCCAGCAGCGTAGAGTACAGTAATGAAAAACTGTTTTTT
.	TRBV6-5	.	TRBJ2-7	CASSTAYEQYF	TGTGCCAGCAGCACCGCTTACGAGCAGTACTTC
.	TRBV2	.	TRBJ2-1	CASSSLGGGFDEQFF	TGTGCCAGCAGTTCCCTCGGGGGAGGCTTCGATGAGCAGTTCTTC
TRBD1	TRBV6-1	.	TRBJ1-1	CASSETGSDTEAFF	TGTGCCAGCAGTGAGACAGGGTCCGACACTGAAGCTTTCTTT
.	TRBV7-8	few	TRBJ1-1	CASSFGQGIGAFF	TGTGCCAGCAGCTTCGGGCAGGGCATAGGAGCTTTCTTT
.	TRBV30	.	TRBJ2-5	CAWSVSIETQYF	TGTGCCTGGAGTGTTAGTATCGAGACCCAGTACTTC
.	TRBV5-1	.	TRBJ2-7	CASSGGGGPYEQYF	TGCGCCAGCAGCGGGGGCGGAGGCCCCTACGAGCAGTACTTC
.	TRBV7-9	.	TRBJ1-1	CASSLALKTEAFF	TGTGCCAGCAGCTTAGCGTTGAAGACTGAAGCTTTCTTT